These T cell receptor beta chains were read from a single sample in a study of CD8 T cells in ankylosing spondylitis. TCRdb recomputed calls from the 5' RACE reads with MiXCR, one row per CDR3 protein. The profile shows some 42,000 distinct CDR3 sequences, roughly 2.6% of them singletons. Sequencing input: blood, either unsorted or a sorted T cell fraction (not recorded which). The receptor set was obtained from a male donor with ankylosing spondylitis or in good health (not recorded which). CDR3s include the opening cysteine and the closing phenylalanine or tryptophan. Fields, in order: V gene, CDR3 length, D gene, J gene, clone size, CDR3 DNA, CDR3 protein. The D gene is left open where the match is weak. The listing skips clone size in some rows; elsewhere it reads once, few, many or a size class.

v_gene: TRBV9
len: 16
d_gene: TRBD2
j_gene: TRBJ2-2
abundance: many
CDR3nt: TGTGCCAGCAGCGCAGGGACTAGCGATTACACCGGGGAGCTGTTTTTT
CDR3aa: CASSAGTSDYTGELFF

v_gene: TRBV9
len: 15
d_gene: -
j_gene: TRBJ2-2
abundance: many
CDR3nt: TGTGCCAGCAGCCCTCTGGGACTCGAAGGCGGGGAGCTGTTTTTT
CDR3aa: CASSPLGLEGGELFF

v_gene: TRBV9
len: 20
d_gene: TRBD2
j_gene: TRBJ2-1
abundance: many
CDR3nt: TGTGCCAGCAGCCCGAGCCGGACTAGCGGGAGGGCCGGAGGGTACAATGAGCAGTTCTTC
CDR3aa: CASSPSRTSGRAGGYNEQFF

v_gene: TRBV9
len: 13
d_gene: TRBD2
j_gene: TRBJ2-1
abundance: many
CDR3nt: TGTGCCAGCAGCACCCGGACTAGCTCTGAGCAGTTCTTC
CDR3aa: CASSTRTSSEQFF

v_gene: TRBV9
len: 16
d_gene: -
j_gene: TRBJ1-3
abundance: -
CDR3nt: TGTGCCAGCAGTATCGGGGGGGCGCACTCTGGAAACACCATATATTTT
CDR3aa: CASSIGGAHSGNTIYF

v_gene: TRBV9
len: 16
d_gene: TRBD1
j_gene: TRBJ2-3
abundance: many
CDR3nt: TGTGCCAGCAGCGTAGATGGACAGGAGAGCACAGATACGCAGTATTTT
CDR3aa: CASSVDGQESTDTQYF

v_gene: TRBV9
len: 13
d_gene: -
j_gene: TRBJ2-1
abundance: many
CDR3nt: TGTGCCAGCAGCACTAGAGACAACAATGAGCAGTTCTTC
CDR3aa: CASSTRDNNEQFF

v_gene: TRBV9
len: 15
d_gene: -
j_gene: TRBJ1-3
abundance: many
CDR3nt: TGTGCCAGCAGCGAGACCGGGACACGCGGAAACACCATATATTTT
CDR3aa: CASSETGTRGNTIYF

v_gene: TRBV9
len: 13
d_gene: -
j_gene: TRBJ2-1
abundance: many
CDR3nt: TGTGCCAGCAGCCCAACTAGGACAAGCGAGCAGTTCTTC
CDR3aa: CASSPTRTSEQFF

v_gene: TRBV9
len: 15
d_gene: -
j_gene: TRBJ1-1
abundance: many
CDR3nt: TGTGCCAGCAGCGTATCGGGGAACCTTAACACTGAAGCTTTCTTT
CDR3aa: CASSVSGNLNTEAFF

v_gene: TRBV9
len: 14
d_gene: -
j_gene: TRBJ2-5
abundance: many
CDR3nt: TGTGCCAGCAGCCCAACCGGGACACAAGAGACCCAGTACTTC
CDR3aa: CASSPTGTQETQYF

v_gene: TRBV9
len: 15
d_gene: -
j_gene: TRBJ2-1
abundance: many
CDR3nt: TGTGCCAGCAGCGTGGGGGGACAGTATATTGATGAGCAGTTCTTC
CDR3aa: CASSVGGQYIDEQFF

v_gene: TRBV9
len: 15
d_gene: -
j_gene: TRBJ2-7
abundance: many
CDR3nt: TGTGCCAGCAGCGTAGCCCCAGGGAGGTCCTACGAGCAGTACTTC
CDR3aa: CASSVAPGRSYEQYF

v_gene: TRBV9
len: 16
d_gene: TRBD2
j_gene: TRBJ2-1
abundance: many
CDR3nt: TGTGCCAGCAGCGGGACAAGCGGGGGCTCCTACAATGAGCAGTTCTTC
CDR3aa: CASSGTSGGSYNEQFF

v_gene: TRBV9
len: 15
d_gene: TRBD2
j_gene: TRBJ2-5
abundance: -
CDR3nt: TGTGCCAGCATCGCTGGGACTAGCGGACCAGAGACCCAGTACTTC
CDR3aa: CASIAGTSGPETQYF

v_gene: TRBV24-1
len: 11
d_gene: -
j_gene: TRBJ1-1
abundance: many
CDR3nt: TGTGCCACCATGGGCAGGCCTGAAGCTTTCTTT
CDR3aa: CATMGRPEAFF

v_gene: TRBV9
len: 19
d_gene: TRBD2
j_gene: TRBJ2-5
abundance: many
CDR3nt: TGTGCCAGCAGCGTAGAAGGACTAGCGGGTACAAGGTACCAAGAGACCCAGTACTTC
CDR3aa: CASSVEGLAGTRYQETQYF

v_gene: TRBV9
len: 15
d_gene: -
j_gene: TRBJ2-3
abundance: many
CDR3nt: TGTGCCAGCAGCGTAGGACTAGGGGTCACAGATACGCAGTATTTT
CDR3aa: CASSVGLGVTDTQYF

v_gene: TRBV9
len: 15
d_gene: TRBD2
j_gene: TRBJ2-1
abundance: many
CDR3nt: TGTGCCAGCAGCGTAGGACTAGCGGGAATCAATGAGCAGTTCTTC
CDR3aa: CASSVGLAGINEQFF

v_gene: TRBV9
len: 16
d_gene: TRBD2
j_gene: TRBJ2-7
abundance: many
CDR3nt: TGTGCCAGCAGCGAAACCGGGACTAGCGGGAGCTACGAGCAGTACTTC
CDR3aa: CASSETGTSGSYEQYF

v_gene: TRBV9
len: 12
d_gene: -
j_gene: TRBJ2-3
abundance: many
CDR3nt: TGTGCCAGCAGTCGACTAACAGATACGCAGTATTTT
CDR3aa: CASSRLTDTQYF

v_gene: TRBV9
len: 15
d_gene: TRBD2
j_gene: TRBJ2-1
abundance: many
CDR3nt: TGTGCCAGCAGCTTCGGACTAGCGGGAGAGGGTGAGCAGTTCTTC
CDR3aa: CASSFGLAGEGEQFF

v_gene: TRBV9
len: 15
d_gene: TRBD1
j_gene: TRBJ2-7
abundance: many
CDR3nt: TGTGCCAGCAGCGTGGCCAGTACAGGGGGCTACGAGCAGTACTTC
CDR3aa: CASSVASTGGYEQYF

v_gene: TRBV9
len: 15
d_gene: TRBD2
j_gene: TRBJ2-1
abundance: many
CDR3nt: TGTGCCAGCAGCGTAGAACTAGCGGCCCCGGTTGAGCAGTTCTTC
CDR3aa: CASSVELAAPVEQFF

v_gene: TRBV9
len: 16
d_gene: -
j_gene: TRBJ2-6
abundance: many
CDR3nt: TGTGCCAGCAGCTCAGGACTGCGCTCTGGGGCCAACGTCCTGACTTTC
CDR3aa: CASSSGLRSGANVLTF

v_gene: TRBV9
len: 15
d_gene: -
j_gene: TRBJ1-5
abundance: many
CDR3nt: TGTGCCAGCAGCGTAGGACAGGATAGCAATCAGCCCCAGCATTTT
CDR3aa: CASSVGQDSNQPQHF

v_gene: TRBV9
len: 14
d_gene: TRBD1
j_gene: TRBJ2-2
abundance: many
CDR3nt: TGTGCCAGCAGCGTGGACAGGGGAGCCGGGGAGCTGTTTTTT
CDR3aa: CASSVDRGAGELFF

v_gene: TRBV9
len: 15
d_gene: -
j_gene: TRBJ2-7
abundance: many
CDR3nt: TGTGCCAGCAGCTCCGAGCGGAGCCTCTCCTACGAGCAGTACTTC
CDR3aa: CASSSERSLSYEQYF

v_gene: TRBV9
len: 16
d_gene: TRBD2
j_gene: TRBJ2-2
abundance: many
CDR3nt: TGTGCCAGCAGCCCCGGACTAGCGGGAAACACCGGGGAGCTGTTTTTT
CDR3aa: CASSPGLAGNTGELFF

v_gene: TRBV23-1
len: 15
d_gene: -
j_gene: TRBJ2-4
abundance: many
CDR3nt: TGCGCCAGCAGTCATTTGGCGTTGGGCAAAAACATTCAGTACTTC
CDR3aa: CASSHLALGKNIQYF

v_gene: TRBV9
len: 14
d_gene: -
j_gene: TRBJ2-3
abundance: -
CDR3nt: TGTGCCAGCAGCGTAGGGGCGTTAGAAGATACGCAGTATTTT
CDR3aa: CASSVGALEDTQYF

v_gene: TRBV9
len: 15
d_gene: -
j_gene: TRBJ2-1
abundance: many
CDR3nt: TGTGCCAGCAGCGTAGGCGCAGGTCCTTTCCATGAGCAGTTCTTC
CDR3aa: CASSVGAGPFHEQFF

v_gene: TRBV9
len: 15
d_gene: -
j_gene: TRBJ2-1
abundance: many
CDR3nt: TGTGCCAGCAGCTCTACAGGGCGAGAGATAGATGAGCAGTTCTTC
CDR3aa: CASSSTGREIDEQFF

v_gene: TRBV9
len: 13
d_gene: -
j_gene: TRBJ2-5
abundance: many
CDR3nt: TGTGCCAGCGGAGGAGGAAGGGTGGAGACCCAGTACTTC
CDR3aa: CASGGGRVETQYF

v_gene: TRBV9
len: 15
d_gene: TRBD1
j_gene: TRBJ2-5
abundance: many
CDR3nt: TGTGCCAGCAGCGTAGTTGGGACAGGAGTGGAGACCCAGTACTTC
CDR3aa: CASSVVGTGVETQYF

v_gene: TRBV9
len: 14
d_gene: -
j_gene: TRBJ1-1
abundance: many
CDR3nt: TGTGCCAGCAGCGTAGGTTCCCCGAACACTGAAGCTTTCTTT
CDR3aa: CASSVGSPNTEAFF

v_gene: TRBV9
len: 16
d_gene: TRBD2
j_gene: TRBJ2-2
abundance: many
CDR3nt: TGTGCCAGCAGCGCGCGGGGCGGGAGAGACACCGGGGAGCTGTTTTTT
CDR3aa: CASSARGGRDTGELFF

v_gene: TRBV6-5
len: 18
d_gene: TRBD2
j_gene: TRBJ2-7
abundance: many
CDR3nt: TGTGCCAGCAGTTCGACCGGGACTAGCGGACTGAGCTCCTACGAGCAGTACTTC
CDR3aa: CASSSTGTSGLSSYEQYF

v_gene: TRBV9
len: 15
d_gene: TRBD1
j_gene: TRBJ2-1
abundance: many
CDR3nt: TGTGCCAGCAGCGAGGGACAGGGGGCCTACAATGAGCAGTTCTTC
CDR3aa: CASSEGQGAYNEQFF

v_gene: TRBV9
len: 15
d_gene: -
j_gene: TRBJ2-2
abundance: many
CDR3nt: TGTGCCAGCAGCGTGGGGTCGGCGTTGACCGGGGAGCTGTTTTTT
CDR3aa: CASSVGSALTGELFF

v_gene: TRBV9
len: 14
d_gene: TRBD1
j_gene: TRBJ1-1
abundance: many
CDR3nt: TGTGCCAGCAGCCCAAGGACAGGACCCTTTGAAGCTTTCTTT
CDR3aa: CASSPRTGPFEAFF

v_gene: TRBV9
len: 14
d_gene: -
j_gene: TRBJ1-2
abundance: many
CDR3nt: TGTGCCAGCAGCACAACCCAAGGACCCTATGGCTACACCTTC
CDR3aa: CASSTTQGPYGYTF

v_gene: TRBV9
len: 14
d_gene: TRBD1
j_gene: TRBJ2-1
abundance: many
CDR3nt: TGTGCCAGCAGTTCCGGGACAGGGGCCTATGAGCAGTTCTTC
CDR3aa: CASSSGTGAYEQFF

v_gene: TRBV9
len: 14
d_gene: TRBD1
j_gene: TRBJ1-5
abundance: many
CDR3nt: TGTGCCAGCAGCGTGGGACAGGGCGGTCAGCCCCAGCATTTT
CDR3aa: CASSVGQGGQPQHF

v_gene: TRBV9
len: 15
d_gene: TRBD1
j_gene: TRBJ2-5
abundance: many
CDR3nt: TGTGCCAGCAGTGCCCAACAGGGGGCTATAGAGACCCAGTACTTC
CDR3aa: CASSAQQGAIETQYF

v_gene: TRBV9
len: 14
d_gene: -
j_gene: TRBJ2-7
abundance: many
CDR3nt: TGTGCCAGCAGCGTAGCCCCGGGGAGTCACGAGCAGTACTTC
CDR3aa: CASSVAPGSHEQYF

v_gene: TRBV9
len: 14
d_gene: -
j_gene: TRBJ1-3
abundance: many
CDR3nt: TGTGCCAGCAGCGTAGTAGGAGGCGGAAACACCATATATTTT
CDR3aa: CASSVVGGGNTIYF

v_gene: TRBV9
len: 13
d_gene: -
j_gene: TRBJ2-2
abundance: many
CDR3nt: TGTGCCAGTAAGAAGAGCGGTCCCGGGGAGCTGTTTTTT
CDR3aa: CASKKSGPGELFF

v_gene: TRBV21-1
len: 18
d_gene: -
j_gene: TRBJ2-2
abundance: many
CDR3nt: TGTGCCAGCAGCAGAGGGGGGCGGCTAGCGGTCTCCACCGGGGAGCTGTTTTTT
CDR3aa: CASSRGGRLAVSTGELFF

v_gene: TRBV9
len: 15
d_gene: TRBD1
j_gene: TRBJ2-7
abundance: many
CDR3nt: TGTGCCAGCAGCGGGGGGACAGCTTCGTACTACGAGCAGTACTTC
CDR3aa: CASSGGTASYYEQYF

v_gene: TRBV9
len: 17
d_gene: TRBD2
j_gene: TRBJ2-3
abundance: many
CDR3nt: TGTGCCAGCAGCGTACACGCTGGACTAGCGGGCACAGATACGCAGTATTTT
CDR3aa: CASSVHAGLAGTDTQYF

v_gene: TRBV9
len: 15
d_gene: -
j_gene: TRBJ2-7
abundance: many
CDR3nt: TGTGCCAGCAGCGTAGGGGGACGCGGAAGCTACGAGCAGTACTTC
CDR3aa: CASSVGGRGSYEQYF